The next 14 T cell receptor beta chains were all read from a single sample in a study of regulatory T cells in long-lasting Graves disease. Investigators prepared the TCR beta libraries by applying iRepertoire HTBI primers and Arm-PCR of CDR3 regions. Via MiXCR, TCRdb re-called the multiplex PCR reads, giving one row per CDR3 protein. The table lists roughly 500,000 distinct CDR3 sequences, under 25% of them singletons, with about an eighth in the top ten. Time point of the sample: persistent/refractory GD, antithyroid drugs over 5 years with positive TRAb. There was RNA extracted from PBMCs, and the TCR library was made from it. The material was peripheral blood mononuclear cells (PBMCs), obtained when the disease was refractory, from a patient treated with antithyroid drugs. These receptor sequences come from a female donor with Graves disease.

The chain employs TRBV4-3 and TRBJ2-4; TRBD2 matches 12 bases. The CDR3 loop spans 15 amino acids. The V and J ends lost 3 bases and 8 bases, in that order; junction bases with no gene match: 5. Germline V CDR1 and CDR2: LGHNA, YSLEER. Here the CDR3 DNA reads TGCGCCAGCAGCCATAAGACTAGCGGGAGAGACATTCAGTACTTC. Its protein is CASSHKTSGRDIQYF.

Comments on this clonotype: This could be a read error, since a much larger clone is one nucleotide away. In this CDR3 the conserved last residue, phenylalanine or tryptophan, is missing, so a read error is likely. J is TRBJ2-5 and V is TRBV10-3; no definite D call. CDR3 length: 10 residues. The V gene's germline CDR1 is ENHRY and CDR2 SYGVKD. The CDR3 DNA follows: TGTACCTCCGGACAAGAGACCCAGTACCTC. It is translated as CTSGQETQYL.

This clonotype was seen many times. The genes are TRBV15 and TRBJ2-7, with D uncertain. Germline values: CDR1 LNHNV, CDR2 YYDKDF (reference sequence). The CDR3 runs to 14 residues. Trimming stripped 5 bases from V and 3 bases from J, with 14 bases between. The CDR3 DNA is TGTGCCACCAGCGATCGGGTGAAGGGCTACGAGCAGTACTTC. Its translation: CATSDRVKGYEQYF. The variable domain in full, with the rest retrieved from reference TRBV15 and TRBJ2-7, is DAMVIQNPRYQVTQFGKPVTLSCSQTLNHNVMYWYQQKSSQAPKLLFHYYDKDFNNEADTPDNFQSRRPNTSFCFLDIRSPGLGDTAMYLCATSDRVKGYEQYFGPGTRLTVT.

This clonotype was counted between two and nine times. The V call is TRBV3-1, the J call TRBJ2-2; D is possibly TRBD2 (7 bases). Germline assignment: CDR1 LGHDT and CDR2 YNNKEL (reference sequence). This CDR3 is 15 amino acids long. Between the trimmed V and J ends, which lost 4 bases and 0 bases, there was a span of 9 bases. DNA of the CDR3: TGTGCCAGCAGCCCGGGGGGCCCGAACACCGGGGAGCTGTTTTTT. The encoded protein is CASSPGGPNTGELFF.

A single count supports this clonotype. Possible read error: a much larger clone is one base away. The chain is built from TRBV6-9 and TRBJ1-1; TRBD1 might be the D (5 bases). Trimming took 4 bases from V and 11 from J, leaving 23 bases between them. Germline CDR1 is MNHGY and CDR2 is SVAAGI. The CDR3 sequence is 15 residues long. The CDR3 DNA sequence: TGTGCCAGCAGTTCGGGCGGCAGGACAACCCCGGGGGCTTTCTTT. Protein product: CASSSGGRTTPGAFF.

Only a few counts were recorded for this clonotype. The CDR3 sequence: CASTLDRTLSNQPQHF. CDR3 nucleotides: TGTGCCAGCACTTTGGACAGAACCCTTAGCAATCAGCCCCAGCATTTT. The J gene is TRBJ1-5, the V gene TRBV6-1; D is possibly TRBD1 (6 bases). Germline CDR1 is MNHNS and CDR2 is SASEGT. The CDR3 extends over 16 amino acids. Trimming cost V 7 bases and J 0 bases, with 16 bases left between them.

This sequence joins TRBV7-3 and TRBJ1-6, with 9 bases fitting TRBD1. CDR1 is SGHTA and CDR2 is FQGTGA in the germline V gene. CDR3 length: 15 residues. V shed 5 bases and J 9 bases; nucleotides not matched to a gene: 8. CDR3 region: CASSRAGTGSSPLHF. CDR3 nucleotide sequence: TGTGCCAGCAGCCGGGCCGGGACAGGGTCTTCACCCCTCCACTTT.

V usage is TRBV7-2 and J usage is TRBJ1-6; D gene ambiguous. V gave up 1 base and J gave up 10 bases, with 14 bases separating them. Germline V gene lookup returns CDR1 SGHTA and CDR2 FQGNSA. The CDR3 extends over 15 amino acids. The CDR3 here is CASSLGALNSSPLHF. CDR3 DNA sequence: TGTGCCAGCAGCTTAGGAGCATTGAATTCCTCACCCCTCCACTTT.

Turning to this clonotype: This may arise from a read error, as a much more abundant clone is one base away. The chain combines TRBV19 with TRBJ2-2; TRBD1 matches at 7 bases. V gave up 7 bases and J gave up 4 bases; unmatched junction bases: 6. CDR3 length equals 14 residues. Germline V gives CDR1 LNHDA, CDR2 SQIVND (reference sequence). Here the CDR3 DNA reads TGTGCCAGTAATTGGACAGGCCCCACCGGGGAGCTGTTTTTT. Residues: CASNWTGPTGELFF.

As concerns this clonotype: Given the absence of the conserved phenylalanine or tryptophan at the CDR3 end, a read error is likely. This chain links TRBV28 with TRBJ2-5, with 10 bases that match TRBD2. After removal of 6 bases from V and 0 bases from J, the junction contained 7 bases not matched to a gene. The V gene's germline CDR1 is MDHEN and CDR2 SYDVKM. The CDR3 is made up of 16 amino acids. CDR3 region: CASRLAGTSYQETQYL. In DNA form, the CDR3 reads TGTGCCAGCAGACTAGCGGGGACTTCGTACCAAGAGACCCAGTACCTC.

Worth noting for this clonotype: A much more abundant neighbour one base away suggests this may be a read error. The chain employs TRBV11-2 and TRBJ2-7; D is ambiguous. The CDR3 sequence is 11 residues long. The V end was cut by 4 bases, the J end by 7 bases, with 8 bases between. Looked up from germline, CDR1 is SGHAT and CDR2 is FQNNGV. The CDR3 DNA follows: TGTGCCAGCAGCTCAGGTTTGGAGCAGTACTTC. Its translation is CASSSGLEQYF.

This clonotype was recorded a few times. The rearrangement uses TRBV6-2 or TRBV6-3 and TRBJ2-2; a weak D match, TRBD1 (6 bases). The CDR3 is made up of 13 amino acids. V dropped 8 bases and J dropped 6 bases, with 13 bases sitting between them. Germline CDR1 reads MNHEY; CDR2 reads SVGEGT. As DNA, the CDR3 is TGTGCCAGCCGGGACACCAATGCCGGGGAGCTGTTTTTT. The encoded protein is CASRDTNAGELFF.

V gene TRBV12-3 or TRBV12-4 combines with J gene TRBJ2-7; D call uncertain. This CDR3 comprises 14 residues. V lost 6 bases and J lost 2, with 14 bases in between. Written as DNA, the CDR3 is TGTGCCAGCAGCTCCTTCGCGGCGGCCTACGAGCAGTACTTC. Protein: CASSSFAAAYEQYF.

The CDR3 is CASSPQDRTNTEAFF. CDR3 sequence (DNA): TGTGCCAGCAGCCCCCAGGACAGGACGAACACTGAAGCTTTCTTT. This chain joins TRBV13 and TRBJ1-1, with 7 bases aligning to TRBD1. V gave up 5 bases and J gave up 1 base; unmatched junction bases: 7. CDR3 length: 15 amino acids. The V gene's germline CDR1 is PRHDT and CDR2 FYEKMQ (reference sequence).